Listed below are T cell receptor beta chains from one sample, sequenced in a study of T cell responses to AZD1222 COVID-19 vaccine. TCRdb's table, derived via immunoSEQ multiplex PCR, lists solely in-frame clones and lacks some. Altogether 140,000 to 150,000 clones are present, approximately 93% being singletons, with the ten largest covering less than 15%. The sequencing here drew on peripheral blood, taken after recovery from COVID-19. The receptor set was obtained from an adult who had recovered from COVID-19. Each CDR3 is given with its conserved first and last residue. A D gene is named only where the DNA matches it firmly. Only some rows state a clone size, as once, few, many or a class for expanded clones.

V	J	size	D	CDR3	DNA
TRBV3-1/TRBV3-2	TRBJ2-1	.	.	CASSQGGNFYGNEQFF	TGTGCCAGCAGCCAAGGAGGGAATTTTTACGGCAATGAGCAGTTCTTC
TRBV5-1	TRBJ1-5	.	TRBD1	CASSLAAGGSQPQHF	TGCGCCAGCAGCTTGGCGGCAGGGGGCTCTCAGCCCCAGCATTTT
TRBV4-2	TRBJ2-3	once	TRBD2	CASSQVGSSGATDTQYF	TGTGCCAGCAGCCAAGTGGGTTCTAGCGGGGCCACAGATACGCAGTATTTT
TRBV2	TRBJ1-5	.	.	CASGRDGNQPQHF	TGTGCCAGCGGCAGGGACGGCAATCAGCCCCAGCATTTT
TRBV11-2	TRBJ2-7	.	.	CASSLGAYEQYF	TGTGCCAGCAGCTTGGGTGCCTACGAGCAGTACTTC
TRBV27	TRBJ2-7	.	.	CASSSKVPYEQYF	TGTGCCAGCAGTTCCAAGGTACCCTACGAGCAGTACTTC
TRBV28	TRBJ2-5	.	.	CASSFGETLVVETQYF	TGTGCCAGCAGTTTCGGGGAAACCCTGGTAGTAGAGACCCAGTACTTC
TRBV5-1	TRBJ2-5	.	.	CASSLGARETQYF	TGCGCCAGCAGCTTAGGGGCTAGAGAGACCCAGTACTTC
TRBV25-1	TRBJ1-6	.	TRBD1	CASSRQGSNSPLHF	TGTGCCAGCAGTCGACAGGGTAGTAATTCACCCCTCCACTTT
TRBV7-2	TRBJ1-2	.	.	CASSLRPGQNYGYTF	TGTGCCAGCAGCCTAAGACCGGGACAAAACTATGGCTACACCTTC
TRBV5-1	TRBJ2-1	.	TRBD2	CASSLGTSGAYNEQFF	TGCGCCAGCAGCTTGGGGACTAGCGGGGCCTACAATGAGCAGTTCTTC
TRBV5-6	TRBJ2-2	.	.	CASSLVGGVNTGELFF	TGTGCCAGCAGCTTGGTAGGGGGTGTAAACACCGGGGAGCTGTTTTTT
TRBV6-1	TRBJ2-7	.	.	CASSETASSYEQYF	TGTGCCAGCAGTGAAACTGCGAGCTCCTACGAGCAGTACTTC
TRBV29-1	TRBJ2-5	.	.	CSVIGPQFQETQYF	TGCAGCGTGATCGGGCCACAGTTCCAAGAGACCCAGTACTTC
TRBV27	TRBJ2-7	.	TRBD1	CASSSKDRGHYEQYF	TGTGCCAGCAGTTCAAAGGACAGGGGGCACTACGAGCAGTACTTC
TRBV5-6	TRBJ1-6	few	.	CASSLGDTICF	TGTGCCAGCAGCTTGGGGGACACCATATGCTTT
TRBV2	TRBJ2-2	.	TRBD2	CASHAPGLAGVGELFF	TGTGCCAGCCATGCCCCGGGACTAGCGGGAGTCGGGGAGCTGTTTTTT
TRBV4-1	TRBJ2-3	.	.	CASSRSGTSTDTQYF	TGCGCCAGCAGCCGTAGCGGAACCAGCACAGATACGCAGTATTTT
TRBV7-9	TRBJ2-7	.	TRBD1	CASSLPGGTYEQYF	TGTGCCAGCAGCTTACCAGGGGGCACCTACGAGCAGTACTTC
TRBV6-1	TRBJ1-1	once	TRBD1	CASSRDRLNTEAFF	TGTGCCAGCAGTCGGGACAGGCTGAACACTGAAGCTTTCTTT
TRBV2	TRBJ1-1	once	.	CASSERDSSEAFF	TGTGCCAGCAGTGAACGGGATTCCTCTGAAGCTTTCTTT
TRBV6-5	TRBJ1-5	.	.	CASSRILTGQPQHF	TGTGCCAGCAGTAGGATCCTCACGGGCCAGCCCCAGCATTTT
TRBV28	TRBJ2-3	.	TRBD2	CASSLASGRASRDTQYF	TGTGCCAGCAGTTTAGCAAGCGGGAGGGCCTCTAGAGATACGCAGTATTTT
TRBV18	TRBJ1-1	once	.	CASSPLTDNTEAFF	TGTGCCAGCTCACCATTAACAGATAACACTGAAGCTTTCTTT
TRBV19	TRBJ1-4	.	.	CASSVRGGANEKLFF	TGTGCCAGTAGCGTCCGAGGGGGGGCTAATGAAAAACTGTTTTTT
TRBV28	TRBJ2-1	.	.	CASSLEGGSYNEQFF	TGTGCCAGCAGTTTAGAGGGGGGCTCCTACAATGAGCAGTTCTTC
TRBV6-6	TRBJ2-1	.	.	CASSYEGDYNEQFF	TGTGCCAGCAGTTACGAGGGGGACTACAATGAGCAGTTCTTC